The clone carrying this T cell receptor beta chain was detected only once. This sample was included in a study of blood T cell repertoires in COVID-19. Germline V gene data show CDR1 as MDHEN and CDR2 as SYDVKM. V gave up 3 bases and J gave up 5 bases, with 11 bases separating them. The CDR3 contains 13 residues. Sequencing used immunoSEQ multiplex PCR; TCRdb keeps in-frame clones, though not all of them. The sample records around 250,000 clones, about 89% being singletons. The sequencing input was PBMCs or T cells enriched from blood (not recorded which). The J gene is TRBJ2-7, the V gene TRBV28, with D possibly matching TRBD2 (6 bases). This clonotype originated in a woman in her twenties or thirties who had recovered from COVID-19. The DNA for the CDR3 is TGTGCCAGCAGTTTGGGGGGTGCCAACGAGCAGTACTTC. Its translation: CASSLGGANEQYF.